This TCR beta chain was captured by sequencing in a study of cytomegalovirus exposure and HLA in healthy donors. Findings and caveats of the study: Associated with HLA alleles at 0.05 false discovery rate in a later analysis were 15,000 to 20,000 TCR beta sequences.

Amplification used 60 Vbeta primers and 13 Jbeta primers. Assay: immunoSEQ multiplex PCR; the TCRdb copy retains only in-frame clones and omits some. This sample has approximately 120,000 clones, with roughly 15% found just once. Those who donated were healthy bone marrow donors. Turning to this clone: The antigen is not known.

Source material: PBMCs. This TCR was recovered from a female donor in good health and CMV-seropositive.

This CDR3 is CASTPLDRQKRETQYF. In DNA, the CDR3 is TGTGCCAGCACACCCCTGGACAGGCAGAAGAGAGAGACCCAGTACTTC. The chain has TRBV2 and TRBJ2-5; 7 bases map to TRBD1. The CDR3 has 16 residues. CDR1 is SNHLY, CDR2 FYNNEI, per germline. The V gene end was trimmed by 7 bases and the J gene end by 4 bases; junction bases not matched to a gene: 15.